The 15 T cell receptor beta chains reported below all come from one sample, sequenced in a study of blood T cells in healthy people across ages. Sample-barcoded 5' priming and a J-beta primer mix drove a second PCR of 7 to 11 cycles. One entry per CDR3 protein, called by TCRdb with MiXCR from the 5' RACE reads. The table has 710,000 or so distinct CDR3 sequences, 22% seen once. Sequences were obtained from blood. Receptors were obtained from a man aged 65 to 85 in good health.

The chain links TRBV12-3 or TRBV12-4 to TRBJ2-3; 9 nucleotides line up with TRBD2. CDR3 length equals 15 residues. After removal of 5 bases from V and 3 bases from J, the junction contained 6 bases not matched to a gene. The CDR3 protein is CASSPRGGKTDTQYF. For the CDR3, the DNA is TGTGCCAGCAGTCCGCGGGGGGGAAAAACAGATACGCAGTATTTT.

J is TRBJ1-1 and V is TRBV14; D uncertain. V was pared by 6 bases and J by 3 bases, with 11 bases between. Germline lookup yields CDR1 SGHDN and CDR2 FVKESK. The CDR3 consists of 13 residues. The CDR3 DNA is TGTGCCAGCAGGGAGTTTGTGTACACTGAAGCTTTCTTT. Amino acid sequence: CASREFVYTEAFF.

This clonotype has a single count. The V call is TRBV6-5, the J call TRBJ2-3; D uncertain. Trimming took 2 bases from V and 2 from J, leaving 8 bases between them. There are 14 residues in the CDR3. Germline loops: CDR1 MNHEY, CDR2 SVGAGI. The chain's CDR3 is CASSYAGPTDTQYF. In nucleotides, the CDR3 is TGTGCCAGCAGTTACGCCGGCCCCACAGATACGCAGTATTTT.

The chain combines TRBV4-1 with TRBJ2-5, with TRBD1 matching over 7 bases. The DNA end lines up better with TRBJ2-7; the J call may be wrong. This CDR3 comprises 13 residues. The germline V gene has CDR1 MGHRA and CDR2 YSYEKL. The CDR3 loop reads CASSQGGQYEQYF. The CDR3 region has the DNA TGCGCCAGCAGCCAAGGGGGACAGTACGAGCAGTACTTC.

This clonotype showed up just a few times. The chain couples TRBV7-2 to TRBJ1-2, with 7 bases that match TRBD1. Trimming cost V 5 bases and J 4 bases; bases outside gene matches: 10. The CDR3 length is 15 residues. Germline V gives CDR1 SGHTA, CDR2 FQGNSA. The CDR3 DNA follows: TGTGCCAGCAGCCTACCAGGGGGAGGGACCTATGGCTACACCTTC. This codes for CASSLPGGGTYGYTF.

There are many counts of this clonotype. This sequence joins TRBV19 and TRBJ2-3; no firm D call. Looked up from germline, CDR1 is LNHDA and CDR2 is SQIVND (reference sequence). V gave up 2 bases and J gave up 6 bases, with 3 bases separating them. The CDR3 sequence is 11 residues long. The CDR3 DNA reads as TGTGCCAGTAGTATACAGGATACGCAGTATTTT. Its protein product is CASSIQDTQYF. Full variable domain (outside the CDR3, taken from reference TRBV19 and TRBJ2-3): DGGITQSPKYLFRKEGQNVTLSCEQNLNHDAMYWYRQDPGQGLRLIYYSQIVNDFQKGDIAEGYSVSREKKESFPLTVTSAQKNPTAFYLCASSIQDTQYFGPGTRLTVL.

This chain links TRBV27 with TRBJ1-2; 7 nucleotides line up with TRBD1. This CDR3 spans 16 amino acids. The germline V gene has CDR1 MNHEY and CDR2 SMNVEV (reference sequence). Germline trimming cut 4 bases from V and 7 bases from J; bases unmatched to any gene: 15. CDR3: CASSCRLGQGDCGYTF. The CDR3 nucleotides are TGTGCCAGCAGTTGCCGTCTTGGGCAGGGGGATTGTGGCTACACCTTC.

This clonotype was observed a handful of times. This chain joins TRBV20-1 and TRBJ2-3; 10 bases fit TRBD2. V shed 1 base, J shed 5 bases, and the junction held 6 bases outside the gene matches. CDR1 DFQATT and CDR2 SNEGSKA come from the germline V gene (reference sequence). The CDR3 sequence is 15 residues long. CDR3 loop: CSARVSSGGRDTQYF. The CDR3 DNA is TGCAGTGCTAGAGTCTCTAGCGGGGGCCGAGATACGCAGTATTTT.

CDR3 DNA: TGTGCCAGCAGCCCGAACAGGGGTCCCAGTGGAAACATTCAGTACTTC. As protein: CASSPNRGPSGNIQYF. This chain joins TRBV7-2 and TRBJ2-4, with TRBD1 matching 7 bases. CDR1 and CDR2 (germline): SGHTA, FQGNSA. This CDR3 has 16 amino acids. Trimming at V came to 5 bases and at J to 6 bases, leaving 13 bases not matched to a gene.

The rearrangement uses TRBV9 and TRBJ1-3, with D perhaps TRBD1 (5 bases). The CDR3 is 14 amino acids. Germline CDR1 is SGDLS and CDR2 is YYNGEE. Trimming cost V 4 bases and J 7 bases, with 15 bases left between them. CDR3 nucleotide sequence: TGTGCCAGCAGCTTAGCGGAGGGGAGTAACACCATATATTTT. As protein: CASSLAEGSNTIYF.

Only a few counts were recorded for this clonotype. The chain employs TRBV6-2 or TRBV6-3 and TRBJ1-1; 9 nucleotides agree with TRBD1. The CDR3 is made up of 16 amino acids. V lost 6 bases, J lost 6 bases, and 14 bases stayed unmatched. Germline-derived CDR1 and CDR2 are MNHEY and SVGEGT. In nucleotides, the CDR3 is TGTGCCAGCAGGCAAACAGGGGGCGCGCAGGTCCCTGAAGCTTTCTTT. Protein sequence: CASRQTGGAQVPEAFF.

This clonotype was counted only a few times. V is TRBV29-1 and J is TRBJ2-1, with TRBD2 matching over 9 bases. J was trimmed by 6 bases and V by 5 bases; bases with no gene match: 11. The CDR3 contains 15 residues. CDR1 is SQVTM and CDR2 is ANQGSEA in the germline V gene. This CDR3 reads CSVLHRREGRNEQFF. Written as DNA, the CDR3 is TGCAGCGTTCTGCACAGGCGGGAGGGCCGCAATGAGCAGTTCTTC.

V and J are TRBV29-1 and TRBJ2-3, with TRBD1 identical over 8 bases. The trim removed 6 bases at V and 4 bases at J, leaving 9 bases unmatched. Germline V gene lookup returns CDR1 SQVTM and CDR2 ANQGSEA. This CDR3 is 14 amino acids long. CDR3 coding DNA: TGCAGCGTGATTGGACAGGGAGGACCAGATACGCAGTATTTT. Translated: CSVIGQGGPDTQYF.

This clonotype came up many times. The CDR3 spells CAISATSYNEQFF. CDR3 sequence (DNA): TGTGCCATCAGTGCCACATCGTACAATGAGCAGTTCTTC. This rearrangement joins TRBV10-3 to TRBJ2-1; no reliable D call. This CDR3 spans 13 amino acids. V gave up 4 bases and J gave up 4 bases, with 8 bases separating them. Germline V CDR1 and CDR2: ENHRY, SYGVKD.

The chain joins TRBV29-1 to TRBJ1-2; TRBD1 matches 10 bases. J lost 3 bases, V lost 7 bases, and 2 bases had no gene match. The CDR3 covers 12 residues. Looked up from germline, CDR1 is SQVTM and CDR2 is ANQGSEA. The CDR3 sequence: CSGGTGDYGYTF. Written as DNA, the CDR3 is TGCAGCGGTGGGACAGGGGACTATGGCTACACCTTC.